This T cell receptor (beta chain) was captured by sequencing in a study of cytomegalovirus exposure and HLA in healthy donors. V was clipped by 8 bases and J by 4 bases, with 13 bases between them. From germline, CDR1 is WNHNN and CDR2 SYGVQD (reference sequence). The CDR3 spans 13 residues. With 60 Vbeta and 13 Jbeta primers, the PCR was carried out. Sequencing used immunoSEQ multiplex PCR; TCRdb keeps in-frame clones, though not all of them. The sample has 270,000 or so clones, about nine tenths seen once. The receptor's source is a girl aged 2 to 10 in good health and CMV-seronegative. Source material: PBMCs. The chain is built from TRBV10-1 and TRBJ2-3; D might be TRBD2 (7 bases). The CDR3 bases are TGCGCCAGCCGGAGGGGGGGCGCAGATACGCAGTATTTT. Translation: CASRRGGADTQYF.